Below, 8 T cell receptor beta chains from the same sample are listed, as sequenced in a study of response to subunit inactivated influenza vaccine. TCRdb reprocessed the RT-PCR reads via MiXCR and lists one record per CDR3 protein. Among approximately 530,000 distinct CDR3 sequences listed, 10% to 15% were seen once. This sample comprised PBMCs from blood, obtained about 40 days after vaccination. The origin of the receptors is a man in his forties or fifties who received an inactivated influenza vaccine.

This chain joins TRBV18 and TRBJ2-3; the D call may be TRBD1 or TRBD2 (6 bases each). CDR3 length: 15 amino acids. The ends were cut back, 6 bases at V and 4 bases at J, with 17 bases in the middle. Germline V gene sequence: CDR1 KGHSH, CDR2 LQKENI. DNA of the CDR3: TGTGCCAGCTCGAGGGGGGCTGTTTTCCCAGATACGCAGTATTTT. Translated, it gives CASSRGAVFPDTQYF.

The V call is TRBV15, the J call TRBJ1-1, with D unclear. This CDR3 comprises 16 residues. Trimming cost V 0 bases and J 8 bases, with 19 bases left between them. The germline CDR1 and CDR2 sequences are LNHNV and YYDKDF (reference sequence). In DNA form, the CDR3 reads TGTGCCACCAGCAGAGAAGGCCCGGACGGATCCATCGAAGCTTTCTTT. Its translation: CATSREGPDGSIEAFF.

This clonotype was recorded a few times. J is TRBJ2-5 and V is TRBV5-1; D gene ambiguous. The CDR3 is made up of 12 amino acids. V was pared by 4 bases and J by 2 bases, with 6 bases between. CDR1 is SGHRS, CDR2 YFSETQ, per germline. The CDR3 DNA reads TGCGCCAGCAGCGTCGTACAAGAGACCCAGTACTTC. Its translation is CASSVVQETQYF.

Only a few counts were recorded for this clonotype. The chain recombines TRBV7-2 with TRBJ1-5, with 9 bases aligning to TRBD1. There are 15 residues in the CDR3. J lost 4 bases, V lost 5 bases, and 6 bases had no gene match. Germline lookup yields CDR1 SGHTA and CDR2 FQGNSA. The CDR3 is CASSVTGTGNQPQHF. CDR3 DNA: TGTGCCAGCAGCGTCACCGGGACAGGGAATCAGCCCCAGCATTTT.

This clonotype was observed a few times. V and J are TRBV6-2 or TRBV6-3 and TRBJ2-7, with 11 positions matching TRBD2. Germline CDR1 is MNHEY and CDR2 is SVGEGT. This CDR3 has 15 residues. V trimming: 6 bases; J trimming: 7 bases; junction bases outside the gene matches: 11. CDR3 sequence reads: CASSRTSGSGGEQYF. The CDR3 coding sequence is TGTGCCAGCAGCCGGACTAGCGGGTCCGGTGGGGAGCAGTACTTC.

This clonotype was counted between two and nine times. V usage is TRBV30 and J usage is TRBJ2-5; the D call may be TRBD1 or TRBD2 (5 bases each). CDR1 and CDR2 from the germline V gene are GTSNPN and SVGIG (reference sequence). The CDR3 loop spans 15 amino acids. The V end was cut by 0 bases, the J end by 4 bases, with 15 bases between. This chain's CDR3 is CAWSVWVWGIETQYF. In nucleotides, the CDR3 is TGTGCCTGGAGTGTATGGGTCTGGGGGATAGAGACCCAGTACTTC.

This clonotype was picked up many times. The chain has TRBV29-1 and TRBJ1-3; the D gene is possibly TRBD1 (6 bases). Germline V gene sequence: CDR1 SQVTM, CDR2 ANQGSEA. The CDR3 runs 12 residues. V lost 7 bases and J lost 2, with 9 bases in between. CDR3 protein: CSARTAGNTIYF. The CDR3 region has the DNA TGCAGCGCCCGGACAGCTGGAAACACCATATATTTT.

This clonotype occurred a few times. The J gene is TRBJ1-1, the V gene TRBV5-1; the match to TRBD1 covers 9 bases. V trimming: 7 bases; J trimming: 3 bases; junction bases outside the gene matches: 4. This CDR3 contains 13 residues. Germline values: CDR1 SGHRS, CDR2 YFSETQ. CDR3: CASSYRGHTEAFF. CDR3 nucleotide sequence: TGCGCCAGCTCCTACAGGGGGCACACTGAAGCTTTCTTT.